The 29 T cell receptor beta chains presented below share a single source sample, sequenced in a study of Graves' ophthalmopathy and Graves' hyperthyroidism. RNA transcripts provided the template for amplifying TCR beta CDR3 regions. The first round was an RT-PCR with HTBI primers, and the second round was a multiplex PCR. TCRdb processed the multiplex PCR reads anew with MiXCR; each CDR3 protein has one entry. The data show over 200,000 distinct CDR3 sequences, approximately 29% seen once. Sequencing was performed on peripheral blood. These receptor sequences come from a man aged 45-60 years with Graves' ophthalmopathy.

This clonotype showed up just once. The CDR3 loop reads CSAPAGSNIQYF. The DNA for the CDR3 is TGCAGTGCTCCGGCGGGGTCAAACATTCAGTACTTC. This rearrangement joins TRBV20-1 to TRBJ2-4; D is perhaps TRBD2 (6 bases). V gave up 5 bases and J gave up 6 bases, with 11 bases separating them. The CDR3 runs to 12 residues. Germline-derived CDR1 and CDR2 are DFQATT and SNEGSKA (reference sequence).

This clonotype was recorded many times. The rearrangement uses TRBV4-1 and TRBJ2-5; D is perhaps TRBD2 (5 bases). The CDR3 sequence is 16 residues long. Germline CDR1 reads MGHRA; CDR2 reads YSYEKL. Deletions cut 0 bases from V and 0 bases from J, with 11 bases between. The CDR3 nucleotides are TGCGCCAGCAGCCAAGAAGAGGACTCCGACCAAGAGACCCAGTACTTC. This sequence encodes CASSQEEDSDQETQYF.

The chain joins TRBV7-9 to TRBJ2-5, with TRBD1 identical over 8 bases. Germline-derived CDR1 and CDR2 are SEHNR and FQNEAQ (reference sequence). V shed 5 bases, J shed 5 bases, and the junction held 13 bases outside the gene matches. This CDR3 comprises 16 residues. CDR3 nucleotide sequence: TGTGCCAGCAGCCCCGTCGTGGACAGGGTGTTTGAGACCCAGTACTTC. Translation: CASSPVVDRVFETQYF. Full variable domain (remainder filled in from reference TRBV7-9 and TRBJ2-5): DTGVSQNPRHKITKRGQNVTFRCDPISEHNRLYWYRQTLGQGPEFLTYFQNEAQLEKSRLLSDRFSAERPKGSFSTLEIQRTEQGDSAMYLCASSPVVDRVFETQYFGPGTRLLVL.

This clonotype showed up many times. V and J are TRBV6-5 and TRBJ2-7; D is ambiguous. The V end was cut by 9 bases, the J end by 5 bases, with 14 bases between. The germline CDR1 and CDR2 sequences are MNHEY and SVGAGI. The CDR3 extends over 12 amino acids. The CDR3 loop reads CARITVLDEQYF. CDR3 coding DNA: TGTGCCAGGATTACAGTTCTGGACGAGCAGTACTTC.

This clonotype came up many times. Compared with germline, one end of the junction differs, possibly owing to a read error. The chain joins TRBV2 to TRBJ1-5; possibly TRBD1 for D (6 bases). The CDR3 sequence is 15 residues long. CDR1 and CDR2 (germline): SNHLY, FYNNEI. CDR3 region: CASSEQGKGNQPRHF. CDR3 coding DNA: TGTGCCAGCAGTGAACAGGGGAAGGGCAATCAGCCCCGGCATTTT.

The V gene is TRBV7-8, the J gene TRBJ2-7; 9 positions agree with TRBD1. Trimming cost V 5 bases and J 6 bases; bases outside gene matches: 11. The germline gives CDR1 SGHVS, CDR2 FQNEAQ. The CDR3 contains 15 residues. The CDR3 sequence: CASSNPGQGLGEQYF. CDR3 nucleotides: TGTGCCAGCAGCAATCCGGGACAGGGCCTGGGCGAGCAGTACTTC.

This clonotype was observed at least ten times. The chain couples TRBV5-1 to TRBJ2-7; 12 bases map to TRBD2. This CDR3 region has 16 residues. The trim removed 3 bases at V and 4 bases at J, leaving 8 bases unmatched. From germline, CDR1 is SGHRS and CDR2 YFSETQ. CDR3 in amino acids: CASSSGLAGMGYEQYF. CDR3 coding DNA: TGCGCCAGCAGCTCCGGACTAGCGGGGATGGGGTACGAGCAGTACTTC.

This clonotype came up once. V usage is TRBV29-1 and J usage is TRBJ1-1; D ambiguous. Trimming stripped 7 bases from V and 4 bases from J, with 13 bases between. The germline gives CDR1 SQVTM, CDR2 ANQGSEA. This CDR3 region has 12 residues. CDR3 loop: CSARDSGTEAFF. The CDR3 DNA is TGCAGCGCTCGAGATTCGGGCACTGAAGCTTTCTTT.

This clonotype was detected many times. V is TRBV11-3 and J is TRBJ2-7; TRBD1 matches 9 bases. Germline V CDR1 and CDR2: SGHNT, YENEEA. The CDR3 is 17 amino acids. Trimming removed 3 bases from V and 3 bases from J; junction bases left unmatched: 12. The CDR3 DNA sequence: TGTGCCAGCAGCTTCCCCCGACCGGGACAGGGTGACTACGAGCAGTACTTC. Its translation is CASSFPRPGQGDYEQYF.

This clonotype was observed at least ten times. The V gene is TRBV2, the J gene TRBJ2-5; 7 positions agree with TRBD2. With 4 bases clipped from V and 6 bases from J, the junction kept 14 bases outside the gene matches. Germline V gene lookup returns CDR1 SNHLY and CDR2 FYNNEI. The CDR3 has 16 residues. CDR3: CASSGEGRSIDQTQYF. The CDR3 DNA sequence: TGTGCCAGCAGTGGGGAGGGGAGGAGTATTGACCAGACCCAGTACTTC.

This clonotype was detected ten times or more. V and J are TRBV7-9 and TRBJ2-7, with D perhaps TRBD1 (6 bases). Germline values: CDR1 SEHNR, CDR2 FQNEAQ (reference sequence). The ends were cut back, 4 bases at V and 2 bases at J, with 15 bases in the middle. The CDR3 length is 15 residues. In nucleotides, the CDR3 is TGTGCCAGCAGCTCAACAGGACAGATACCCTACGAGCAGTACTTC. Its translation: CASSSTGQIPYEQYF.

This clonotype was counted at least ten times. This chain uses TRBV6-6 with TRBJ1-1, with D unclear. Deletions cut 2 bases from V and 2 bases from J, with 9 bases between. The germline V gene encodes CDR1 MNHNY and CDR2 SVGAGI (reference sequence). The CDR3 consists of 14 residues. The CDR3 sequence: CASSYRADNTEAFF. The CDR3, as DNA: TGTGCCAGCAGTTACAGGGCAGACAACACTGAAGCTTTCTTT.

This clonotype was counted many times. This chain links TRBV6-5 with TRBJ1-1; D unresolved. The germline CDR1 and CDR2 sequences are MNHEY and SVGAGI. The V end lost 6 bases, the J end lost 3 bases, and 11 bases lay between the germline ends. The CDR3 totals 13 residues. The chain's CDR3 is CASSSSGYTEAFF. As DNA, the CDR3 is TGTGCCAGCAGCTCCTCAGGTTACACTGAAGCTTTCTTT.

This clonotype was recorded at least ten times. The V call is TRBV6-1, the J call TRBJ2-5; D unclear. Germline loops: CDR1 MNHNS, CDR2 SASEGT. The CDR3 has 15 amino acids. Trimming cost V 1 base and J 5 bases, with 14 bases left between them. Here the CDR3 DNA reads TGTGCCAGCAGTGAAGATTTGGGCGCAGGCGAGACCCAGTACTTC. The encoded protein is CASSEDLGAGETQYF.

This clonotype was seen repeatedly, ten times or more. J is TRBJ2-4 and V is TRBV28, with D possibly being TRBD1 (6 bases). Germline CDR1 is MDHEN and CDR2 is SYDVKM. V dropped 2 bases and J dropped 3 bases, with 17 bases sitting between them. The CDR3 consists of 17 residues. Here the CDR3 DNA reads TGTGCCAGCAGTTTAGGGAACAGGGCCCTTGGCAAAAACATTCAGTACTTC. It translates to CASSLGNRALGKNIQYF.

The chain's CDR3 is CASSSGTGGRETQYF. CDR3 in DNA: TGTGCCAGCAGCTCGGGGACAGGGGGCCGAGAGACCCAGTACTTC. The genes are TRBV11-2 and TRBJ2-5, with 12 positions matching TRBD1. This CDR3 region has 15 residues. The germline V gene encodes CDR1 SGHAT and CDR2 FQNNGV. Trimming at V came to 4 bases and at J to 4 bases, leaving 4 bases not matched to a gene.

This clonotype was detected many times. The chain is built from TRBV5-1 and TRBJ1-1; 10 bases match TRBD1. V lost 0 bases, J lost 5 bases, and 4 bases stayed unmatched. There are 15 residues in the CDR3. Germline loops: CDR1 SGHRS, CDR2 YFSETQ. The CDR3, as DNA: TGCGCCAGCAGCTTGGATGGACAGGGGGGGACTGAAGCTTTCTTT. Amino acids: CASSLDGQGGTEAFF.

This clonotype has ten or more counts. The chain has TRBV10-3 and TRBJ1-1, with D perhaps matching TRBD1 (5 bases). V lost 6 bases, J lost 0 bases, and 11 bases lay in between. The CDR3 sequence is 14 residues long. The germline gives CDR1 ENHRY, CDR2 SYGVKD. CDR3 in DNA: TGTGCCATCAGCCGGGACGCGGTGAACACTGAAGCTTTCTTT. Translation: CAISRDAVNTEAFF.

This clonotype was recorded many times. The chain combines TRBV30 with TRBJ1-1; weak D call: TRBD1 (5 bases). Trimming removed 2 bases from V and 6 bases from J, with 13 bases in between. Per germline, CDR1 GTSNPN and CDR2 SVGIG (reference sequence). This CDR3 comprises 13 residues. The CDR3 DNA is TGTGCCTGGAGTCGCATCCGGGGCTCTGAAGCTTTCTTT. It codes for CAWSRIRGSEAFF.

This clonotype has at least ten counts. This rearrangement joins TRBV3-1 to TRBJ2-5; 9 bases line up with TRBD1. The V segment lost 3 bases and the J segment 2 bases; nucleotides outside the gene matches: 4. The CDR3 runs to 15 residues. The germline gives CDR1 LGHDT, CDR2 YNNKEL (reference sequence). The CDR3 DNA is TGTGCCAGCAGCCACCCGGGACAGGGACAAGAGACCCAGTACTTC. Translation gives CASSHPGQGQETQYF.

The chain combines TRBV20-1 with TRBJ2-7; 8 bases map to TRBD2. Germline CDR1 reads DFQATT; CDR2 reads SNEGSKA (reference sequence). Trimming cost V 6 bases and J 5 bases; bases outside gene matches: 12. The CDR3 runs to 14 residues. CDR3 loop: CSARKGLVPNEQYF. In nucleotides, the CDR3 is TGCAGTGCCCGAAAGGGACTAGTTCCTAACGAGCAGTACTTC.

The sample holds many counts of this clonotype. The chain employs TRBV7-2 and TRBJ2-7; 9 nucleotides match TRBD2. Germline trimming cut 4 bases from V and 4 bases from J; bases unmatched to any gene: 5. This CDR3 has 14 amino acids. From germline, CDR1 is SGHTA and CDR2 FQGNSA. In nucleotides, the CDR3 is TGTGCCAGCAGCTCGCCGGGACTAGCTTACGAGCAGTACTTC. Its protein is CASSSPGLAYEQYF.

This clonotype has at least ten counts. The CDR3: CASSESGTMETQYF. CDR3 nucleotide sequence: TGCGCCAGCAGTGAGTCTGGGACAATGGAGACCCAGTACTTC. The gene calls are TRBV10-1 and TRBJ2-5, with D possibly being TRBD1 (6 bases). Germline assignment: CDR1 WNHNN and CDR2 SYGVQD (reference sequence). Deletions cut 0 bases from V and 5 bases from J, with 10 bases between. The CDR3 is 14 amino acids.

This clonotype appeared once. The J gene is TRBJ2-5, the V gene TRBV15; perhaps D is TRBD1 or TRBD2 (6 bases each). The CDR3 length is 13 residues. Trimming removed 3 bases at V and 5 bases at J, with 10 bases between. Germline values: CDR1 LNHNV, CDR2 YYDKDF (reference sequence). The CDR3 coding sequence is TGTGCCACCAGCAGGGGGGGCCCGGAGACCCAGTACTTC. It encodes CATSRGGPETQYF.

This clonotype was seen a handful of times. A much larger clone lies a single base off, so this may be a read error. This chain joins TRBV4-2 and TRBJ2-5; the D gene is possibly TRBD2 (5 bases). CDR3 length equals 14 residues. The V gene lost 0 bases and the J gene lost 5 bases, with 10 bases spanning the gap. The germline gives CDR1 LGHNA, CDR2 YNFKEQ. CDR3 in DNA: TGTGCCAGCAGCCAAGATCGCGGGTCCGAGACCCAGTACTTC. Translated, it gives CASSQDRGSETQYF.

The V and J genes are TRBV19 and TRBJ1-5; 8 bases are shared with TRBD1. V shed 7 bases, J shed 4 bases, and the junction held 6 bases outside the gene matches. Per the germline V gene, CDR1 is LNHDA and CDR2 is SQIVND (reference sequence). This CDR3 has 14 residues. The CDR3 here is CASKRTGINQPQHF. The CDR3 DNA is TGTGCCAGTAAACGGACAGGGATTAATCAGCCCCAGCATTTT.

This clonotype was detected many times. The rearrangement joins TRBV4-1 to TRBJ2-2, with D perhaps matching TRBD2 (5 bases). Trimming pared 4 bases from V and 0 bases from J, leaving 12 bases between. Germline V gene lookup returns CDR1 MGHRA and CDR2 YSYEKL. This CDR3 is 16 amino acids long. This chain's CDR3 is CASSPRGFSNTGELFF. The CDR3 DNA follows: TGCGCCAGCAGCCCCCGAGGGTTTTCGAACACCGGGGAGCTGTTTTTT.

In this sample, this clonotype turned up many times. The chain links TRBV7-2 to TRBJ2-7, with 8 bases aligning to TRBD2. This CDR3 is built from 14 residues. Germline V CDR1 and CDR2: SGHTA, FQGNSA. J was trimmed by 4 bases and V by 2 bases; bases with no gene match: 4. This CDR3 reads CASSLKRESYEQYF. CDR3 sequence (DNA): TGTGCCAGCAGCTTAAAGCGGGAGTCTTACGAGCAGTACTTC.

This clonotype was seen at least ten times. The rearrangement uses TRBV27 and TRBJ2-7, with D unresolved. V lost 3 bases and J 7 bases, leaving 10 bases between the germline ends. This CDR3 comprises 12 residues. Germline-derived CDR1 and CDR2 are MNHEY and SMNVEV (reference sequence). The CDR3 nucleotides read TGTGCCAGCAGTTTGTCAAACCGGGAGCAGTACTTC. Translated: CASSLSNREQYF.